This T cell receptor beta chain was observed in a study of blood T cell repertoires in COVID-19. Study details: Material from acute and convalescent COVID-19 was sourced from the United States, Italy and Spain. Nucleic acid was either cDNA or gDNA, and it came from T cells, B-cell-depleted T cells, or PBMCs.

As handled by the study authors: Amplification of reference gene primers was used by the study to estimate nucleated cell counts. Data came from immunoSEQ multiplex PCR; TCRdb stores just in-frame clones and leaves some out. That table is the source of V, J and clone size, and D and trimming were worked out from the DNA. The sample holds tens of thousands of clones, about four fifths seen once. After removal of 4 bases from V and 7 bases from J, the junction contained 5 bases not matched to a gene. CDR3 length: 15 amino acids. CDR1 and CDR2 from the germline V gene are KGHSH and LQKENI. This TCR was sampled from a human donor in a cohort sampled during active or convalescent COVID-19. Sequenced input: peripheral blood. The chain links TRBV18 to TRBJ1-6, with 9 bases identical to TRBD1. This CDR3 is CASSLPGQGNSPLHF. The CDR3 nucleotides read TGTGCCAGCTCACTACCGGGACAGGGAAATTCACCCCTCCACTTT.